This TCR beta chain was recorded in a study of human T cells and chemical hapten exposure. Whole-study context: Diphenylcyclopropenone was administered weekly to the scalp of patients throughout the roughly 25-week study. General study findings and limits: Positive correlation was observed between PT1 expanded TCR counts and patch test score. Among TCRs, those above 1 in 1000 frequency were unaffected by DPC sensitization.

Per the germline V gene, CDR1 is SGHRS and CDR2 is YFSETQ. The CDR3 covers 17 residues. V gave up 1 base and J gave up 1 base; unmatched junction bases: 4. This clonotype was observed a few times. Its antigen is currently unknown. The time point: patch test 3, about 24 weeks after DPC sensitization. This sample's treatment: therapeutic diphenylcyclopropenone sensitization with weekly scalp DPC. Donors, patients with alopecia ranging from 18 to 70 years old and judged suitable for DPC, provided samples. MiXCR, applied by TCRdb to the RACE reads, yields one record per CDR3 protein. The table includes about 64,000 distinct CDR3 sequences, about 10% detected once.

The sequencing used whole blood, collected in connection with sensitization to the hapten diphenylcyclopropenone (DPC). This receptor was obtained from a woman aged 25 to 39 with alopecia areata. Some clones in this sample may be carry-over from other donors' samples. The chain joins TRBV5-1 to TRBJ1-3, with 11 bases lining up with TRBD1. CDR3 residues: CASSLKGQGASGNTIYF. CDR3 in DNA: TGCGCCAGCAGCTTGAAAGGACAGGGGGCGTCTGGAAACACCATATATTTT.